Given below is one TCR beta chain in context. Its antigen is as yet unknown. These data originate in a study of shared clonotypes between healthy human individuals. Study-level information: The cohort comprised a couple of women and a few men. Their ages spanned 18 to 49 years.

Findings and limits, study-wide: Generally, naive subsets came out with larger estimated richness than memory subsets.

Authors' processing steps: ImmunoSEQ yielded junction-only sequences lacking quality scores, so filtering differed. Sequencing was performed with immunoSEQ multiplex PCR; in TCRdb, only in-frame clones are kept and a portion is missing. Clonal size and the V and J genes are those of that table, whereas D and trimming came from the DNA. The sample has some 1.5 million clones; roughly 96% are singletons. CD4+ cell separation produced CD45RA+ naive and CD45RA-negative memory subsets. Sequences were obtained from naive CD4+ T cells sorted from blood. Subset given: CD45RA+ positively selected. This sequence was found in a man aged 30 to 39 in good health.

As DNA, the CDR3 is TGTGCCAGCAGTCGAGGGGGTGAGCAGTTCTTC. This sequence encodes CASSRGGEQFF. V usage is TRBV2 and J usage is TRBJ2-1, with D possibly being TRBD1 (6 bases). The germline V and J ends were trimmed by 5 bases and 9 bases, with 8 bases remaining between them. The CDR3 runs 11 residues. Germline V gene sequence: CDR1 SNHLY, CDR2 FYNNEI.